This T cell receptor beta chain came from a study of monozygotic twins with inflammatory bowel disease. Study results and limitations: Support was absent for any single strong signal or clonotype linked to IBD.

CDR1 is SGHAT, CDR2 FQNNGV, per germline. The CDR3 sequence is 15 residues long. TCRdb reprocessed the 5' RACE reads, with one entry per CDR3 protein and no DNA. The table for this sample gives about 300,000 distinct CDR3 sequences. Comments on this clonotype: Antigen unknown.

The clonotype was recovered from a human donor with ulcerative colitis or Crohn's disease, or a healthy co-twin of an affected twin (not recorded which). The rearrangement links TRBV11-2 to TRBJ2-5; with no DNA, the TCRdb D assignment of TRBD1 cannot be verified. Sequenced input: blood. CDR3 amino acids: CASSFHPRDQETQYF.